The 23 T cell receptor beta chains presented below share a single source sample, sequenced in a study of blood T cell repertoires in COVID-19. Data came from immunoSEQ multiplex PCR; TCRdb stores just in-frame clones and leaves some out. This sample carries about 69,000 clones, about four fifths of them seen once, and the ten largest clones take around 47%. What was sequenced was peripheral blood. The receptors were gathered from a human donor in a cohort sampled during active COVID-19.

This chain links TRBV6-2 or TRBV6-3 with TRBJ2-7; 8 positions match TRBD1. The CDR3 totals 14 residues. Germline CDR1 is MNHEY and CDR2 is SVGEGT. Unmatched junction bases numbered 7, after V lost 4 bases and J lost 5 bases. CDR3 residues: CASSSTGGRHEQYF. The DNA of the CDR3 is TGTGCCAGCAGTTCAACAGGGGGGAGACACGAGCAGTACTTC.

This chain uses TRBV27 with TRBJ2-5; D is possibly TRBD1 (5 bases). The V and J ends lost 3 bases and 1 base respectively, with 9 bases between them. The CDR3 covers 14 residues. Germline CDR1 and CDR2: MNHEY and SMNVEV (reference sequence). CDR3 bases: TGTGCCAGCAGTTTTATCGACAGCCAAGAGACCCAGTACTTC. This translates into CASSFIDSQETQYF.

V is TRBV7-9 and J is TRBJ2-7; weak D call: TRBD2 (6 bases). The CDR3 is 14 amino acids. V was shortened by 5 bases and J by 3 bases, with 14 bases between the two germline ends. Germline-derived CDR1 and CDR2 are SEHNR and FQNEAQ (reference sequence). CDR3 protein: CASSPSRGNYEQYF. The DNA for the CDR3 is TGTGCCAGCAGCCCCTCCCGGGGGAACTACGAGCAGTACTTC.

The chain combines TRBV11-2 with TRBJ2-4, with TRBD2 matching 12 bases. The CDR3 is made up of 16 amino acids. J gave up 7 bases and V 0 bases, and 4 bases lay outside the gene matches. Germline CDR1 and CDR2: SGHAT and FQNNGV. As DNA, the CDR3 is TGTGCCAGCAGCTTAGAGCTAGCGGGAGGGGCCAACATTCAGTACTTC. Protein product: CASSLELAGGANIQYF.

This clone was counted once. Here the CDR3 reads CATSEAGTGQEKLFF. Written as DNA, the CDR3 is TGTGCCACCAGTGAGGCCGGGACAGGGCAGGAAAAACTGTTTTTT. The chain has TRBV24-1 and TRBJ1-4; 9 bases match TRBD1. CDR1 is KGHDR, CDR2 SFDVKD, per germline. The CDR3 is made up of 15 amino acids. The V gene end was trimmed by 4 bases and the J gene end by 8 bases; junction bases not matched to a gene: 7.

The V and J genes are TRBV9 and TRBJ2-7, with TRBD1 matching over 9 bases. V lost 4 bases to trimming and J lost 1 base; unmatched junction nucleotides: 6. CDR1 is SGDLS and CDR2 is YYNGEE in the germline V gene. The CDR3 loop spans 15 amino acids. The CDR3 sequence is CASSPTGTGSYEQYF. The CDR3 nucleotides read TGTGCCAGCAGCCCTACCGGGACAGGGTCCTACGAGCAGTACTTC.

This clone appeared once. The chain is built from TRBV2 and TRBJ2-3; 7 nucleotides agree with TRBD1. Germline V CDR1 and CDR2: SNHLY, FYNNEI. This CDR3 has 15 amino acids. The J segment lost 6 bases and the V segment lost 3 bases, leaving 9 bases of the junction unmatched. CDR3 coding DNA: TGTGCCAGCAGTGAGGGCCGGACAGGATTCGATACGCAGTATTTT. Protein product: CASSEGRTGFDTQYF.

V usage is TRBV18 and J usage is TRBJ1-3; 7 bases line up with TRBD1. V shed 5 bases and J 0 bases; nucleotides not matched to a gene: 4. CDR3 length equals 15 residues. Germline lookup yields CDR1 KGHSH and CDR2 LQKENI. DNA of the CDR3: TGTGCCAGCTCATCGACAGGGCACTCTGGAAACACCATATATTTT. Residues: CASSSTGHSGNTIYF. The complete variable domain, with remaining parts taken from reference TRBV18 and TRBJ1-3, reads NAGVMQNPRHLVRRRGQEARLRCSPMKGHSHVYWYRQLPEEGLKFMVYLQKENIIDESGMPKERFSAEFPKEGPSILRIQQVVRGDSAAYFCASSSTGHSGNTIYFGEGSWLTVV.

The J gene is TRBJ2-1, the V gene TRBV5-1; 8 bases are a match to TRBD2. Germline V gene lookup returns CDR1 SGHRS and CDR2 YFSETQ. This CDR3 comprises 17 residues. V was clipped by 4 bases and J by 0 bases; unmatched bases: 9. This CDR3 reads CASSGTSGSSSYNEQFF. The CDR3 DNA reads TGCGCCAGCAGCGGAACTAGCGGTTCTAGCTCCTACAATGAGCAGTTCTTC.

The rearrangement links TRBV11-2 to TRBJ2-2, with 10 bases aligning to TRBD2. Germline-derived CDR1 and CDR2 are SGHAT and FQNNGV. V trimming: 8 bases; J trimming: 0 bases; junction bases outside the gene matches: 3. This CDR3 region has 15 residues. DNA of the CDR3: TGTGCCAGCGAGAGCGGGAGGGCGAACACCGGGGAGCTGTTTTTT. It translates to CASESGRANTGELFF.

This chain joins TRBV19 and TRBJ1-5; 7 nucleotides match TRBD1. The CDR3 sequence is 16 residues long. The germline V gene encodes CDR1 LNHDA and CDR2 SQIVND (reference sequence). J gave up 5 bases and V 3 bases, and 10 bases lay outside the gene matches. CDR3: CASSIYRQGLDQPQHF. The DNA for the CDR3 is TGTGCCAGTAGTATTTACAGACAGGGACTGGATCAGCCCCAGCATTTT.

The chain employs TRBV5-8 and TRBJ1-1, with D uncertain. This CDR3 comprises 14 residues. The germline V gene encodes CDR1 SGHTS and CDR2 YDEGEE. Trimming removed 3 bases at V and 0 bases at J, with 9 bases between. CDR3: CASSSITVNTEAFF. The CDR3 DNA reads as TGTGCCAGCAGCTCAATAACAGTGAACACTGAAGCTTTCTTT.

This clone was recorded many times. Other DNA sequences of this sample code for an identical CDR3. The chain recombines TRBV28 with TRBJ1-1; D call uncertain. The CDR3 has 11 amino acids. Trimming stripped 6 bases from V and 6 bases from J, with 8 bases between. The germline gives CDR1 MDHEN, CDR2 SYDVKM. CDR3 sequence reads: CASRGRPEAFF. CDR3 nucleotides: TGTGCCAGCAGGGGCCGTCCTGAAGCTTTCTTT.

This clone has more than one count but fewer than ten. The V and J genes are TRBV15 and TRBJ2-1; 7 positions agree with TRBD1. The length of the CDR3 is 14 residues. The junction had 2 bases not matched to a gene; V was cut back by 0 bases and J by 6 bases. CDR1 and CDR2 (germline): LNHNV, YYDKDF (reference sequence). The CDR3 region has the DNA TGTGCCACCAGCAGAGATTGGGACAGCAATGAGCAGTTCTTC. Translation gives CATSRDWDSNEQFF.

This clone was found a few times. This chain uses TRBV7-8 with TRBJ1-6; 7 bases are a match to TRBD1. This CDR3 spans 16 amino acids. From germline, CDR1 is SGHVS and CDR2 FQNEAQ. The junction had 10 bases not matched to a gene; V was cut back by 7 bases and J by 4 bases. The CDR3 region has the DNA TGTGCCAGCACCGAACAGGGGAATCCGTATAATTCACCCCTCCACTTT. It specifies CASTEQGNPYNSPLHF. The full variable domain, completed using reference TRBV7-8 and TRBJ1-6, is GAGVSQSPRYKVAKRGQDVALRCDPISGHVSLFWYQQALGQGPEFLTYFQNEAQLDKSGLPSDRFFAERPEGSVSTLKIQRTQQEDSAVYLCASTEQGNPYNSPLHFGNGTRLTVT.

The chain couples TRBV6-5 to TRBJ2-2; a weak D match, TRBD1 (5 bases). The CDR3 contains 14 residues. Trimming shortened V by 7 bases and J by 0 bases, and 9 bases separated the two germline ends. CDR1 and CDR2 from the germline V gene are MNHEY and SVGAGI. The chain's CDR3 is CASTQTANTGELFF. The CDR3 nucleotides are TGTGCCAGCACCCAGACAGCGAACACCGGGGAGCTGTTTTTT.

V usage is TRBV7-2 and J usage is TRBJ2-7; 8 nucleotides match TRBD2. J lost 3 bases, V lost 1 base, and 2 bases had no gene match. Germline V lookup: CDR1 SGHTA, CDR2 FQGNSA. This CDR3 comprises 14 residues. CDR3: CASSLGGLVYEQYF. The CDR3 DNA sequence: TGTGCCAGCAGCTTAGGGGGACTAGTCTACGAGCAGTACTTC.

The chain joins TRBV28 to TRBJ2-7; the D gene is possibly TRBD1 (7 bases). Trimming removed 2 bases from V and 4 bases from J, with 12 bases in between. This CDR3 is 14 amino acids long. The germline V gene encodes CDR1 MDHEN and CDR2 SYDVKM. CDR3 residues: CASSLGGGGYEQYF. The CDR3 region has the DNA TGTGCCAGCAGTTTAGGAGGGGGCGGGTACGAGCAGTACTTC.

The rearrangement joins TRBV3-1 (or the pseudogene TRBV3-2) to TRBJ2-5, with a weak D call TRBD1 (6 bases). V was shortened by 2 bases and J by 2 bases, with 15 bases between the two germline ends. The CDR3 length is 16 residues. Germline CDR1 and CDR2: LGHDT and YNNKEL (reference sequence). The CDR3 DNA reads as TGTGCCAGCAGCCAATGGGACACAAGGTATCAAGAGACCCAGTACTTC. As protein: CASSQWDTRYQETQYF.

CDR3 protein: CATSRRTSGTDTQYF. CDR3 bases: TGTGCCACCAGCAGACGGACTAGCGGCACAGATACGCAGTATTTT. This chain connects TRBV15 to TRBJ2-3; 9 bases are a match to TRBD2. Germline CDR1 is LNHNV and CDR2 is YYDKDF (reference sequence). The CDR3 runs 15 residues. V gave up 2 bases and J gave up 1 base; unmatched junction bases: 1.

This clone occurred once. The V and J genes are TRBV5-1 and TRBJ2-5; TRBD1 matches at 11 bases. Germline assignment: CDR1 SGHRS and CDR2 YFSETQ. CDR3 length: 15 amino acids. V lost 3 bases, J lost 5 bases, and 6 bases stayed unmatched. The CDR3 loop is CASSSPDRGLETQYF. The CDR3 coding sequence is TGCGCCAGCAGCTCTCCGGACAGGGGGCTGGAGACCCAGTACTTC.

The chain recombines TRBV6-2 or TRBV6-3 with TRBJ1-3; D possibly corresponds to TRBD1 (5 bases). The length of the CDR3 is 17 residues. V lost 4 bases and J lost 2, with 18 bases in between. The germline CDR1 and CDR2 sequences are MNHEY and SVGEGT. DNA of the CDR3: TGTGCCAGCAGTTCGAAATCTAGGACAATTACTGGAAACACCATATATTTT. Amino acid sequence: CASSSKSRTITGNTIYF.

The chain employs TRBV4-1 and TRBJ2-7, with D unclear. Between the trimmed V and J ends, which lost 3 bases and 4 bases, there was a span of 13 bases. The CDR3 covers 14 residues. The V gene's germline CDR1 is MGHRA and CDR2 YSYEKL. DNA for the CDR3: TGCGCCAGCAGCCAGGGTACTATGAGTTACGAGCAGTACTTC. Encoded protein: CASSQGTMSYEQYF.